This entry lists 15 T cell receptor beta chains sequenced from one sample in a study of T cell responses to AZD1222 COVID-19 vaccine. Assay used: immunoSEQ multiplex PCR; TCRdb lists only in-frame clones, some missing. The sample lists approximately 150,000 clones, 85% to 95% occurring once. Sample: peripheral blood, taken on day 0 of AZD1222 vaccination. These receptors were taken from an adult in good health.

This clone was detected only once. CDR3 sequence (DNA): TGTGCCAGCAGTGAAGGGTGGGCAGGGCCTTACTACGAGCAGTACTTC. Amino acids: CASSEGWAGPYYEQYF. The J gene is TRBJ2-7, the V gene TRBV6-1, with D perhaps TRBD1 (5 bases). Deletions cut 1 base from V and 3 bases from J, with 16 bases between. The CDR3 totals 16 residues. Germline V gene lookup returns CDR1 MNHNS and CDR2 SASEGT.

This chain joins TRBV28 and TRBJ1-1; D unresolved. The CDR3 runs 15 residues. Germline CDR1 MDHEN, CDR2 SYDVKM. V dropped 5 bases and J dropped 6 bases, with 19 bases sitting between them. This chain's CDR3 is CASSTPGRLRPEAFF. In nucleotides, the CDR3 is TGTGCCAGCAGTACACCGGGAAGGCTAAGACCTGAAGCTTTCTTT.

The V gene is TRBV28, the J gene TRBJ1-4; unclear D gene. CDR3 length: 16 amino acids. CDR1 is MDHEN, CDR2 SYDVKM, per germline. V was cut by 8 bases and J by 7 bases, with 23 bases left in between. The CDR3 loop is CASRREAGKMGEKLFF. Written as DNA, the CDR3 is TGTGCCAGCCGACGGGAGGCCGGGAAAATGGGTGAAAAACTGTTTTTT.

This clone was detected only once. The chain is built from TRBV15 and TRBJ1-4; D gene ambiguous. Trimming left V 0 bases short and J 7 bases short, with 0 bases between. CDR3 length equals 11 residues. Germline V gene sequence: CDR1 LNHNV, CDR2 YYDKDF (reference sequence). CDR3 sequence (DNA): TGTGCCACCAGCAGAGATGAAAAACTGTTTTTT. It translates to CATSRDEKLFF.

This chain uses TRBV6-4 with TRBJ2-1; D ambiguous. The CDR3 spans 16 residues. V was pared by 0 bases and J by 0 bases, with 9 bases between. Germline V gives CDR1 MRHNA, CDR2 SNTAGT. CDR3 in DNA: TGTGCCAGCAGTGACTCATGGGTAAGCTCCTACAATGAGCAGTTCTTC. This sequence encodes CASSDSWVSSYNEQFF.

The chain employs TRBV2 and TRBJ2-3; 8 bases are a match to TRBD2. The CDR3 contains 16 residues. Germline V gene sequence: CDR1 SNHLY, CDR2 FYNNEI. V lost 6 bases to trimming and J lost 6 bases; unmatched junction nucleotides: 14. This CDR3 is CASSVLGGLESDTQYF. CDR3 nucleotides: TGTGCCAGCAGCGTATTAGGGGGACTAGAATCCGATACGCAGTATTTT.

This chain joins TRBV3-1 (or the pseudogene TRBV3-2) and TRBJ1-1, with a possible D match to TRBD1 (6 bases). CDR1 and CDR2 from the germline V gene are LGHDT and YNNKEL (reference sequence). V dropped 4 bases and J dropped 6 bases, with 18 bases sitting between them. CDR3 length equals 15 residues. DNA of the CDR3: TGTGCCAGCAGCCCAGAACGGTGGGGGCCCCCTGAAGCTTTCTTT. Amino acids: CASSPERWGPPEAFF.

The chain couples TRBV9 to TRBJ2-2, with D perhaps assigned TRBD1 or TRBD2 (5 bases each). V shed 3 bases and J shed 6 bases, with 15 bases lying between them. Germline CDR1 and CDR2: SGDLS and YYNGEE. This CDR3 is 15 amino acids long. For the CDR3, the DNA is TGTGCCAGCAGCGAACTAGACAGTCTCTCCGGGGAGCTGTTTTTT. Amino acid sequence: CASSELDSLSGELFF.

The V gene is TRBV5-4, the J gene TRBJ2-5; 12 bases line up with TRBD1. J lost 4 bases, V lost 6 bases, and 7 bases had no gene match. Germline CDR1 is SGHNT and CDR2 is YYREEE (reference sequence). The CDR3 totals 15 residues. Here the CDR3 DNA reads TGTGCCAGCACCTCTGGGGACAGGGGGCGAGAGACCCAGTACTTC. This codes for CASTSGDRGRETQYF.

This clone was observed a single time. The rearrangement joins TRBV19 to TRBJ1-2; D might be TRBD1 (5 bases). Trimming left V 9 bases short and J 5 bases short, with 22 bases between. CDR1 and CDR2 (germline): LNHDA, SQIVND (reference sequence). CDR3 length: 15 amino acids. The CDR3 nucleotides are TGTGCCAGCAAAGGGATGGGGCAGGGAACTTATGGCTACACCTTC. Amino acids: CASKGMGQGTYGYTF.

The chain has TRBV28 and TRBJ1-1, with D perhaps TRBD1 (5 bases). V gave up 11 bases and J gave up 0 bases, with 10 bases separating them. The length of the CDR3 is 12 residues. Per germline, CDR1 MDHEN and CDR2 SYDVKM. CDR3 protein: CASGRMNTEAFF. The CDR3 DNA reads TGTGCCTCAGGGAGAATGAACACTGAAGCTTTCTTT.

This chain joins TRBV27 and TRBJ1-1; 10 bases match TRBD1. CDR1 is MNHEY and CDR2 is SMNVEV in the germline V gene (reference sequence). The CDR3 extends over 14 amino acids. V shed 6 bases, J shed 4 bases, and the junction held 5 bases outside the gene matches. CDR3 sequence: CASRSRDRGTEAFF. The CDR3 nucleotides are TGTGCCAGCAGATCCCGGGACAGGGGCACTGAAGCTTTCTTT.

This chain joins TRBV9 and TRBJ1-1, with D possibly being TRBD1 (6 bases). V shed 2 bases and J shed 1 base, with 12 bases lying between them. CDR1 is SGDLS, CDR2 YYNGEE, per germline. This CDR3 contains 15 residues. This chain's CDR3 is CASSVTQGRNTEAFF. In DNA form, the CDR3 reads TGTGCCAGCAGCGTTACTCAGGGGAGGAACACTGAAGCTTTCTTT.

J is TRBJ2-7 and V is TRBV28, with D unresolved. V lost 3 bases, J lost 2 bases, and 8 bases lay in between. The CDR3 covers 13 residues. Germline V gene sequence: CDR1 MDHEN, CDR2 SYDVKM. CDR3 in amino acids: CASSLAGPYEQYF. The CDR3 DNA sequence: TGTGCCAGCAGTTTGGCAGGCCCCTACGAGCAGTACTTC.

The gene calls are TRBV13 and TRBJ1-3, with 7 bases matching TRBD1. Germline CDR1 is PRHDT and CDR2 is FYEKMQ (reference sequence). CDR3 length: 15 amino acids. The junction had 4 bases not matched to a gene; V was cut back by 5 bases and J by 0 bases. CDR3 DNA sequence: TGTGCCAGCAGCGAGGGACAGATCTCTGGAAACACCATATATTTT. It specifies CASSEGQISGNTIYF.